The 29 T cell receptor beta chains below were found in one sample sequenced in a study of T cell repertoires in cytomegalovirus infection. TCRdb used MiXCR to reprocess the reads, holding one entry per CDR3 protein. The sample yields around 530,000 distinct CDR3 sequences, about a quarter seen once. Sequencing was performed on PBMCs. These receptors were collected from a human donor in good health (CMV status not recorded). Some clones in this sample may be carry-over from other donors' samples.

This clonotype has a handful of counts. V is TRBV7-4 and J is TRBJ2-7; D is possibly TRBD1 (6 bases). The CDR3 length is 15 residues. Germline V gene sequence: CDR1 SGHVT, CDR2 SQSDAQ. With 3 bases removed from V and 1 base from J, the gap between germline ends came to 13 bases. The CDR3 DNA sequence: TGTGCCAGCAGCTTTCGGCCGGGACATTCCTACGAGCAGTACTTC. Amino acid sequence: CASSFRPGHSYEQYF.

The chain joins TRBV29-1 to TRBJ2-1; 8 bases match TRBD2. This CDR3 has 15 residues. The V gene end was trimmed by 4 bases and the J gene end by 7 bases; junction bases not matched to a gene: 12. Per the germline V gene, CDR1 is SQVTM and CDR2 is ANQGSEA. The DNA of the CDR3 is TGCAGCGTTGTCGGGGGGGGGTTTGCGGCAAATGAGCAGTTCTTC. Protein product: CSVVGGGFAANEQFF.

The chain combines TRBV4-3 with TRBJ1-5; no clear D gene. The germline V gene encodes CDR1 LGHNA and CDR2 YSLEER. V shed 0 bases and J shed 4 bases, with 10 bases lying between them. This CDR3 contains 15 residues. CDR3 amino acids: CASSQDLAANQPQHF. As DNA, the CDR3 is TGCGCCAGCAGCCAAGATCTCGCCGCTAATCAGCCCCAGCATTTT.

The gene calls are TRBV7-9 and TRBJ1-1; TRBD1 might be the D (5 bases). This CDR3 has 17 amino acids. Germline loops: CDR1 SEHNR, CDR2 FQNEAQ (reference sequence). V lost 1 base and J lost 2, with 17 bases in between. The CDR3 bases are TGTGCCAGCAGCTTAGATTCGGGGCGCAGGGTTAACACTGAAGCTTTCTTT. It codes for CASSLDSGRRVNTEAFF.

This clonotype has more than one count but fewer than ten. This chain joins TRBV27 and TRBJ2-2; D gene unclear. CDR3 length: 13 residues. Germline V CDR1 and CDR2: MNHEY, SMNVEV (reference sequence). Trimming took 4 bases from V and 3 from J, leaving 6 bases between them. CDR3 in DNA: TGTGCCAGCAGTTCCTCCTACACCGGGGAGCTGTTTTTT. Amino acids: CASSSSYTGELFF.

This clonotype was recorded many times. V usage is TRBV11-3 and J usage is TRBJ2-1; possible D gene TRBD2, 6 bases. Germline CDR1 reads SGHNT; CDR2 reads YENEEA. The CDR3 has 15 amino acids. V lost 5 bases and J lost 9, with 20 bases in between. CDR3 in DNA: TGTGCCAGCAGCCTCCGACTAGGCTTCGTTACTGAGCAGTTCTTC. This translates into CASSLRLGFVTEQFF.

This clonotype was picked up a small number of times. V is TRBV12-5 and J is TRBJ2-5, with TRBD1 matching 12 bases. The junction had 9 bases not matched to a gene; V was cut back by 2 bases and J by 5 bases. The CDR3 has 17 amino acids. CDR1 LGHNT and CDR2 FRNRAP come from the germline V gene. The CDR3 DNA reads TGTGCTAGTGGTTTGTTTGGGACAGGGGGCAGTGGGGAGACCCAGTACTTC. Translation: CASGLFGTGGSGETQYF.

The V call is TRBV4-3, the J call TRBJ1-5; D is undetermined. This CDR3 has 14 residues. The germline CDR1 and CDR2 sequences are LGHNA and YSLEER. V shed 1 base and J shed 6 bases, with 10 bases lying between them. The CDR3 region has the DNA TGCGCCAGCAGCCAAGTTCCGTACGGTCAGCCCCAGCATTTT. It codes for CASSQVPYGQPQHF.

The genes are TRBV12-3 or TRBV12-4 and TRBJ2-1; D is perhaps TRBD1 or TRBD2 (5 bases each). The CDR3 is 14 residues long. V dropped 4 bases and J dropped 9 bases, with 16 bases sitting between them. CDR3 sequence (DNA): TGTGCCAGCAGTTCTGGGACCCCTGTGGGTGAGCAGTTCTTC. Translated: CASSSGTPVGEQFF.

The rearrangement links TRBV28 to TRBJ1-3; D is ambiguous. Trimming removed 8 bases at V and 4 bases at J, with 12 bases between. This CDR3 is built from 13 residues. CDR1 and CDR2 (germline): MDHEN, SYDVKM. The CDR3 coding sequence is TGTGCCAGCGGCGAAGCGGGAGGAAACACCATATATTTT. Translating it yields CASGEAGGNTIYF.

Comment on this clonotype: A much bigger clone sits one base away, suggesting this may be a read error. The chain couples TRBV7-8 to TRBJ2-1, with D perhaps TRBD2 (5 bases). Trimming took off 5 bases at V and 6 bases at J, with 20 bases between the two ends. The CDR3 totals 16 residues. Germline V gives CDR1 SGHVS, CDR2 FQNEAQ. CDR3 loop: CASSPGTGPHGNEQFF. The CDR3 nucleotides read TGTGCCAGCAGCCCGGGAACTGGCCCCCACGGCAATGAGCAGTTCTTC.

This clonotype was seen only a few times. The chain couples TRBV12-3 or TRBV12-4 to TRBJ1-6; D is unclear. V lost 7 bases and J lost 7, with 8 bases in between. The CDR3 contains 12 residues. The CDR3 DNA is TGTGCCAGCAACAGTAACAATTCACCCCTCCACTTT. Translating it yields CASNSNNSPLHF.

This clonotype turned up a few times. The rearrangement uses TRBV30 and TRBJ2-1; D may match TRBD1 or TRBD2 (5 bases each). Germline-derived CDR1 and CDR2 are GTSNPN and SVGIG (reference sequence). Trimming took 4 bases from V and 9 from J, leaving 16 bases between them. The CDR3 is 13 residues long. CDR3 sequence reads: CAWTRDAFGEQFF. CDR3 DNA sequence: TGTGCCTGGACCAGGGACGCATTTGGTGAGCAGTTCTTC.

This chain links TRBV20-1 with TRBJ2-3, with D maybe TRBD2 (6 bases). The germline V gene has CDR1 DFQATT and CDR2 SNEGSKA (reference sequence). V gave up 3 bases and J gave up 4 bases, with 14 bases separating them. The CDR3 extends over 14 amino acids. The CDR3 here is CSASWGGLADTQYF. The CDR3 bases are TGCAGTGCTAGTTGGGGAGGCCTAGCAGATACGCAGTATTTT.

This clonotype occurred a few times. CDR3 nucleotide sequence: TGTGCCAGCAGCGTCCCAGGAAGCACCTACAATGAGCAGTTCTTC. Amino acid sequence: CASSVPGSTYNEQFF. The chain joins TRBV9 to TRBJ2-1; unclear D gene. There are 15 residues in the CDR3. CDR1 is SGDLS and CDR2 is YYNGEE in the germline V gene. Trimming removed 2 bases from V and 2 bases from J, with 11 bases in between.

In DNA form, the CDR3 reads TGTGCCAGTAACCTAGCGGGAGGCGGAAGTACGCAGTATTTT. Its translation is CASNLAGGGSTQYF. This chain joins TRBV19 and TRBJ2-3, with TRBD2 matching over 11 bases. The germline V gene has CDR1 LNHDA and CDR2 SQIVND (reference sequence). The CDR3 loop spans 14 amino acids. V was clipped by 7 bases and J by 8 bases; unmatched bases: 8.

V is TRBV7-9 and J is TRBJ1-4, with D hard to call. Germline CDR1 reads SEHNR; CDR2 reads FQNEAQ (reference sequence). The CDR3 is 13 amino acids. V was shortened by 5 bases and J by 4 bases, with 8 bases between the two germline ends. CDR3 in DNA: TGTGCCAGCAGCCTGACTATTAATGAAAAACTGTTTTTT. Translation gives CASSLTINEKLFF.

The chain has TRBV6-2 or TRBV6-3 and TRBJ1-2; a possible D gene is TRBD1 (5 bases). Germline-derived CDR1 and CDR2 are MNHEY and SVGEGT. The CDR3 has 11 amino acids. Trimming cost V 10 bases and J 2 bases, with 8 bases left between them. This chain's CDR3 is CATTENYGYTF. DNA for the CDR3: TGTGCCACGACAGAAAACTATGGCTACACCTTC.

CDR3 residues: CASFRGADTQYF. CDR3 nucleotide sequence: TGTGCCAGCTTCCGGGGGGCAGATACGCAGTATTTT. The V and J genes are TRBV12-3 or TRBV12-4 and TRBJ2-3, with 7 bases aligning to TRBD2. This CDR3 is 12 amino acids long. J was trimmed by 4 bases and V by 8 bases; bases with no gene match: 3.

In this sample, this clonotype turned up a few times. This chain links TRBV7-2 with TRBJ2-5; D is possibly TRBD1 or TRBD2 (5 bases each). Germline V gene data show CDR1 as SGHTA and CDR2 as FQGNSA. Trimming pared 4 bases from V and 4 bases from J, leaving 22 bases between. This CDR3 is 17 amino acids long. This chain's CDR3 is CASSWRSGSAELETQYF. CDR3 in DNA: TGTGCCAGCAGCTGGCGATCAGGGAGCGCGGAATTAGAGACCCAGTACTTC.

The rearrangement links TRBV7-9 to TRBJ1-2; D perhaps matches TRBD1 (5 bases). The CDR3 length is 18 residues. Germline V lookup: CDR1 SEHNR, CDR2 FQNEAQ (reference sequence). Trimming removed 3 bases at V and 1 base at J, with 21 bases between. CDR3 nucleotides: TGTGCCAGCAGCTTCATTCGCTCTACCAACAGGAATAACTATGGCTACACCTTC. Its translation: CASSFIRSTNRNNYGYTF.

This clonotype was seen ten or more times. V usage is TRBV11-2 and J usage is TRBJ2-3, with D tentatively TRBD2 (5 bases). Germline CDR1 reads SGHAT; CDR2 reads FQNNGV. CDR3 length: 14 residues. V was pared by 5 bases and J by 7 bases, with 16 bases between. This CDR3 reads CASSLGSGLNTQYF. In nucleotides, the CDR3 is TGTGCCAGCAGCCTAGGGTCGGGGTTAAATACGCAGTATTTT.

This clonotype was seen at least ten times. The chain joins TRBV7-2 to TRBJ2-7, with TRBD1 matching over 10 bases. CDR3 length: 13 amino acids. Germline V gene sequence: CDR1 SGHTA, CDR2 FQGNSA. V gave up 1 base and J gave up 6 bases; unmatched junction bases: 0. CDR3 amino acids: CASSLGTGGEQYF. The CDR3 DNA reads as TGTGCCAGCAGCTTAGGGACAGGGGGCGAGCAGTACTTC.

The table lists this clonotype with many counts. The rearrangement uses TRBV7-2 and TRBJ1-5; D possibly corresponds to TRBD1 (6 bases). The CDR3 spans 13 residues. In germline, CDR1 is SGHTA, CDR2 FQGNSA. The V gene lost 3 bases and the J gene lost 9 bases, with 12 bases spanning the gap. This CDR3 is CASSFTGTGPQHF. In nucleotides, the CDR3 is TGTGCCAGCAGCTTTACAGGGACCGGGCCCCAGCATTTT. The entire variable domain, with the rest obtained from reference TRBV7-2 and TRBJ1-5, is as follows: GAGVSQSPSNKVTEKGKDVELRCDPISGHTALYWYRQSLGQGLEFLIYFQGNSAPDKSGLPSDRFSAERTGGSVSTLTIQRTQQEDSAVYLCASSFTGTGPQHFGDGTRLSIL.

The chain uses TRBV18 and TRBJ1-6; D gene unclear. The ends were cut back, 3 bases at V and 0 bases at J, with 9 bases in the middle. The CDR3 is made up of 16 amino acids. CDR1 KGHSH and CDR2 LQKENI come from the germline V gene. Here the CDR3 DNA reads TGTGCCAGCTCACCCATCAAAAGCTCCTATAATTCACCCCTCCACTTT. Its protein product is CASSPIKSSYNSPLHF. Supplemented by reference TRBV18 and TRBJ1-6, the full variable domain reads NAGVMQNPRHLVRRRGQEARLRCSPMKGHSHVYWYRQLPEEGLKFMVYLQKENIIDESGMPKERFSAEFPKEGPSILRIQQVVRGDSAAYFCASSPIKSSYNSPLHFGNGTRLTVT.

Concerning this clonotype itself: Given a much more abundant clone one base away, this may be a read error. The rearrangement uses TRBV7-2 and TRBJ1-1; D is unresolved. This CDR3 is built from 13 residues. Germline lookup yields CDR1 SGHTA and CDR2 FQGNSA. The CDR3 here is CARSLDLVFEAFF. Written as DNA, the CDR3 is TGTGCCCGCAGCTTAGATTTGGTGTTTGAAGCTTTCTTT.

V gene TRBV12-3 or TRBV12-4 combines with J gene TRBJ2-5; the match to TRBD2 covers 8 bases. The CDR3 is made up of 15 amino acids. J lost 5 bases, V lost 2 bases, and 7 bases had no gene match. The DNA for the CDR3 is TGTGCCAGCAGTTTACGGGAGGGGCGCGGGGAGACCCAGTACTTC. It is translated as CASSLREGRGETQYF.

This clonotype appeared a few times. V usage is TRBV6-2 or TRBV6-3 and J usage is TRBJ2-3, with 7 bases aligning to TRBD2. Germline CDR1 reads MNHEY; CDR2 reads SVGEGT. This CDR3 has 21 residues. Trimming cost V 0 bases and J 3 bases; bases outside gene matches: 21. CDR3 sequence: CASSYSQFGSGKLLRTDTQYF. The CDR3 nucleotides are TGTGCCAGCAGTTACTCCCAGTTTGGGAGCGGGAAACTCCTACGAACAGATACGCAGTATTTT.

Only a few counts were recorded for this clonotype. The V call is TRBV20-1, the J call TRBJ2-7; maybe TRBD2 (6 bases). The V end was cut by 0 bases, the J end by 5 bases, with 14 bases between. Germline values: CDR1 DFQATT, CDR2 SNEGSKA (reference sequence). This CDR3 is built from 14 residues. The CDR3 loop reads CSARDLGGMNEQYF. CDR3 sequence (DNA): TGCAGTGCTAGAGATCTGGGGGGAATGAACGAGCAGTACTTC.